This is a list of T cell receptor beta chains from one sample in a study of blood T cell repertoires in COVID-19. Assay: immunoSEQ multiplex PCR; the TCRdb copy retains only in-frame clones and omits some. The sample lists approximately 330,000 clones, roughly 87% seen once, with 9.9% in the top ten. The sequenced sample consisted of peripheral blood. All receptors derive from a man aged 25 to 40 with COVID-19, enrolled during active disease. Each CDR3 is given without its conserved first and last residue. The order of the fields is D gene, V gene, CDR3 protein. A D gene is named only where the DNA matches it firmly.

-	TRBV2	ASSERGPGGVLQETQY
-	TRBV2	ASSRGSPLH
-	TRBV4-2	ASSQDRPGSSGELF
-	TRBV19	ASSDRGTTDTQY
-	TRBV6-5	ASSINLILVQPQH
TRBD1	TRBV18	ASSERQGVLTNEKLF
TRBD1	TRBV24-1	ATSDKTGGAGTEAF
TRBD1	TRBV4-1	ASSQDRGTGAGANVLT
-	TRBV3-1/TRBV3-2	ASSQVSFQETQY
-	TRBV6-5	ASSLTGYSSYEQY
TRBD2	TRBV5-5	ASSSRAGDTDTQY
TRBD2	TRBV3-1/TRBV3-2	ASSYSGGGSYNEQF
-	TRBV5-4	ASSWGGLNYGYT
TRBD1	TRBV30	AWSPGQGVRGNQPQH
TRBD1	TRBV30	AWKKPGQGNYGYT
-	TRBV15	ATSRGGTKDDGYT
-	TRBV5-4	ASSFGGLNTEAF
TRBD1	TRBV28	ASSSPGDRGTETQY
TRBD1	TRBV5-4	ASSFGQGAYNEQF
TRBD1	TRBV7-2	ASSLGDSYGYT
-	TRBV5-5	ASSLDLRGPYEQY